Below, 31 T cell receptor beta chains from the same sample are listed, as sequenced in a study of T cells after yellow fever vaccination. TCRdb reanalysed the 5' RACE reads using MiXCR and keeps one entry per CDR3 protein. This sample has 500,000 to 550,000 distinct CDR3 sequences; 20% to 25% occur once, and the top ten carry about 16%. Sample: PBMCs, taken 21 days after the first yellow fever vaccination. The receptor set was obtained from a man between 18 and 35 years old who received the YFV17D yellow fever vaccine.

This chain connects TRBV15 to TRBJ1-2; D might be TRBD1 (6 bases). Trimming removed 6 bases from V and 2 bases from J, with 10 bases in between. The CDR3 loop spans 13 amino acids. Per the germline V gene, CDR1 is LNHNV and CDR2 is YYDKDF (reference sequence). The CDR3 coding sequence is TGTGCCACCAGTCCCGACAGGAACTATGGCTACACCTTC. This translates into CATSPDRNYGYTF.

This clonotype was observed at least ten times. The chain recombines TRBV5-6 with TRBJ1-1; D gene unclear. Trimming pared 0 bases from V and 4 bases from J, leaving 7 bases between. This CDR3 contains 13 residues. Germline CDR1 and CDR2: SGHDT and YYEEEE. The CDR3 protein is CASSLVLGTEAFF. The CDR3 region has the DNA TGTGCCAGCAGCTTGGTTTTGGGCACTGAAGCTTTCTTT.

The V and J genes are TRBV5-1 and TRBJ2-5, with D unresolved. Deletions cut 0 bases from V and 4 bases from J, with 7 bases between. There are 13 residues in the CDR3. Germline CDR1 is SGHRS and CDR2 is YFSETQ. CDR3 protein: CASSLVVTETQYF. The CDR3 DNA sequence: TGCGCCAGCAGCTTGGTTGTAACAGAGACCCAGTACTTC.

The rearrangement joins TRBV6-6 to TRBJ2-2, with D maybe TRBD1 (6 bases). With 2 bases removed from V and 4 bases from J, the gap between germline ends came to 11 bases. The CDR3 has 15 residues. The germline gives CDR1 MNHNY, CDR2 SVGAGI (reference sequence). DNA for the CDR3: TGTGCCAGCAGTTACAGGGGGTCGGGCACCGGGGAGCTGTTTTTT. Residues: CASSYRGSGTGELFF.

This clonotype was detected a few times. The chain carries TRBV12-3 or TRBV12-4 and TRBJ1-1; 7 positions match TRBD1. The V gene end was trimmed by 4 bases and the J gene end by 9 bases; junction bases not matched to a gene: 11. The CDR3 sequence is 14 residues long. CDR3 protein: CASSSSRGTDKAFF. The CDR3 DNA sequence: TGTGCCAGCAGTTCCTCGCGCGGGACAGACAAAGCTTTCTTT.

This clonotype has at least ten counts. The rearrangement uses TRBV5-1 and TRBJ1-1; D possibly corresponds to TRBD1 (5 bases). Germline CDR1 is SGHRS and CDR2 is YFSETQ. CDR3 length: 14 residues. Trimming removed 2 bases at V and 2 bases at J, with 10 bases between. CDR3 amino acids: CASSFQGPNTEAFF. DNA for the CDR3: TGCGCCAGCAGCTTCCAGGGCCCCAACACTGAAGCTTTCTTT.

V gene TRBV27 combines with J gene TRBJ2-1, with TRBD2 identical over 8 bases. The CDR3 length is 15 residues. The germline gives CDR1 MNHEY, CDR2 SMNVEV (reference sequence). Germline trimming cut 3 bases from V and 8 bases from J; bases unmatched to any gene: 9. This chain's CDR3 is CASSFSGEGVDEQFF. Written as DNA, the CDR3 is TGTGCCAGCAGTTTTAGCGGGGAGGGCGTCGATGAGCAGTTCTTC.

This clonotype has more than one count but fewer than ten. V usage is TRBV3-1 and J usage is TRBJ2-5; 12 bases line up with TRBD2. The germline gives CDR1 LGHDT, CDR2 YNNKEL (reference sequence). The trim removed 1 base at V and 5 bases at J, leaving 11 bases unmatched. This CDR3 has 18 amino acids. The CDR3: CASSQGLAGALGSETQYF. As DNA, the CDR3 is TGTGCCAGCAGCCAAGGACTAGCGGGGGCCTTGGGTTCGGAGACCCAGTACTTC.

V gene TRBV7-9 combines with J gene TRBJ2-5, with TRBD2 matching 13 bases. CDR1 and CDR2 (germline): SEHNR, FQNEAQ (reference sequence). J gave up 5 bases and V 5 bases, and 11 bases lay outside the gene matches. This CDR3 has 17 residues. The CDR3 nucleotides read TGTGCCAGCAGCCGCCCGGGACTAGCGGGGTGGCAGGAGACCCAGTACTTC. It yields the protein CASSRPGLAGWQETQYF.

The DNA for the CDR3 is TGCAGTGCTACAGAATCGGGGACCAGCTCCTACGAGCAGTACTTC. It is translated as CSATESGTSSYEQYF. This chain links TRBV20-1 with TRBJ2-7; D may correspond to TRBD1 or TRBD2 (5 bases each). Deletions cut 4 bases from V and 0 bases from J, with 16 bases between. From germline, CDR1 is DFQATT and CDR2 SNEGSKA (reference sequence). The CDR3 is 15 residues long.

The CDR3 spells CASSEIAWDHLGHTQYF. In DNA, the CDR3 is TGTGCCAGCAGTGAAATAGCCTGGGACCACCTGGGTCACACGCAGTATTTT. The rearrangement joins TRBV27 to TRBJ2-3; D assignment may be TRBD1 or TRBD2 (5 bases each). This CDR3 has 17 amino acids. Germline V gives CDR1 MNHEY, CDR2 SMNVEV (reference sequence). Trimming shortened V by 5 bases and J by 9 bases, and 27 bases separated the two germline ends.

V and J are TRBV7-2 and TRBJ2-5, with unresolved D. The CDR3 covers 12 residues. Germline values: CDR1 SGHTA, CDR2 FQGNSA. V was clipped by 6 bases and J by 4 bases, with 9 bases between them. CDR3 coding DNA: TGTGCCAGCAGTCGGATGACAGAGACCCAGTACTTC. This gives the protein CASSRMTETQYF. Together with reference TRBV7-2 and TRBJ2-5, the CDR3 gives the full variable domain: GAGVSQSPSNKVTEKGKDVELRCDPISGHTALYWYRQSLGQGLEFLIYFQGNSAPDKSGLPSDRFSAERTGGSVSTLTIQRTQQEDSAVYLCASSRMTETQYFGPGTRLLVL.

This chain joins TRBV5-1 and TRBJ1-4; D unclear. Trimming shortened V by 1 base and J by 2 bases, and 3 bases separated the two germline ends. CDR3 length: 13 residues. CDR1 and CDR2 (germline): SGHRS, YFSETQ. The DNA of the CDR3 is TGCGCCAGCAGCTTGTGGACTAATGAAAAACTGTTTTTT. Amino acids: CASSLWTNEKLFF. Based on the CDR3 plus reference TRBV5-1 and TRBJ1-4, the full variable domain is KAGVTQTPRYLIKTRGQQVTLSCSPISGHRSVSWYQQTPGQGLQFLFEYFSETQRNKGNFPGRFSGRQFSNSRSEMNVSTLELGDSALYLCASSLWTNEKLFFGSGTQLSVL.

The chain uses TRBV3-1 and TRBJ1-6; D is possibly TRBD1 (5 bases). Germline loops: CDR1 LGHDT, CDR2 YNNKEL (reference sequence). Trimming removed 3 bases from V and 8 bases from J, with 11 bases in between. This CDR3 has 14 amino acids. CDR3 bases: TGTGCCAGCAGCCAGGGCAGGGAGGATTCACCCCTCCACTTT. This translates into CASSQGREDSPLHF.

In this sample, this clonotype turned up a few times. This sequence joins TRBV12-3 or TRBV12-4 and TRBJ2-7, with TRBD2 as a possible D gene (5 bases). The CDR3 spans 14 residues. Trimming cost V 5 bases and J 0 bases, with 11 bases left between them. The CDR3 bases are TGTGCCAGCAGTCGAGGAGGCAGCTCCTACGAGCAGTACGTC. Translation: CASSRGGSSYEQYV.

This clonotype has more than one count but fewer than ten. The chain joins TRBV5-1 to TRBJ2-3, with D perhaps matching TRBD2 (6 bases). Trimming took off 2 bases at V and 4 bases at J, with 11 bases between the two ends. CDR1 and CDR2 (germline): SGHRS, YFSETQ. The CDR3 has 14 residues. The CDR3 region is CASSFSGRPDTQYF. In DNA, the CDR3 is TGCGCCAGCAGCTTTAGCGGACGTCCAGATACGCAGTATTTT.

This clonotype showed up just a few times. J is TRBJ2-5 and V is TRBV7-6, with TRBD1 matching over 7 bases. This CDR3 contains 14 residues. With V trimmed by 7 bases and J by 4 bases, 9 bases remained unmatched. The germline V gene has CDR1 SGHVS and CDR2 FNYEAQ. CDR3 region: CASTPLTGRETQYF. The CDR3 DNA reads TGTGCCAGCACCCCTCTGACAGGGAGAGAGACCCAGTACTTC.

This clonotype was found a few times. The J gene is TRBJ2-5, the V gene TRBV11-1, with 7 positions matching TRBD2. CDR1 is SGHAT, CDR2 FQDESV, per germline (reference sequence). This CDR3 region has 14 residues. V shed 0 bases and J 5 bases; nucleotides not matched to a gene: 3. The CDR3 nucleotides read TGTGCCAGCAGCTTAGCGCGGGGGATGGAGACCCAGTACTTC. Translated: CASSLARGMETQYF.

A few counts support this clonotype. The rearrangement links TRBV24-1 to TRBJ2-1; a possible D gene is TRBD2 (6 bases). This CDR3 region has 15 residues. Germline values: CDR1 KGHDR, CDR2 SFDVKD. Trimming took 4 bases from V and 9 from J, leaving 18 bases between them. CDR3 sequence: CATSDPSGTGSEQFF. The CDR3 DNA reads TGTGCCACCAGTGACCCATCCGGGACTGGGAGTGAGCAGTTCTTC.

The chain employs TRBV5-1 and TRBJ2-4; no clear D. CDR3 length equals 14 residues. Trimming took off 4 bases at V and 6 bases at J, with 14 bases between the two ends. Germline V CDR1 and CDR2: SGHRS, YFSETQ. As DNA, the CDR3 is TGCGCCAGCAGCGATGGGGTGGTAGGAAACATTCAGTACTTC. It codes for CASSDGVVGNIQYF.

A few counts support this clonotype. V usage is TRBV20-1 and J usage is TRBJ2-1; no reliable D call. The CDR3 covers 11 residues. Trimming cost V 4 bases and J 6 bases, with 7 bases left between them. CDR1 and CDR2 (germline): DFQATT, SNEGSKA (reference sequence). The CDR3: CSAKMPNEQFF. The CDR3 bases are TGCAGTGCTAAAATGCCCAATGAGCAGTTCTTC.

The J gene is TRBJ2-3, the V gene TRBV6-5, with 7 nucleotides matching TRBD2. V shed 4 bases and J 3 bases; nucleotides not matched to a gene: 10. Looked up from germline, CDR1 is MNHEY and CDR2 is SVGAGI. This CDR3 is built from 16 residues. The CDR3: CASSSLSGPGTDTQYF. CDR3 DNA: TGTGCCAGCAGTTCCCTTAGCGGGCCAGGAACAGATACGCAGTATTTT.

In this sample, this clonotype turned up many times. J is TRBJ2-2 and V is TRBV9, with 9 bases that match TRBD2. V lost 0 bases and J lost 7; bases outside the gene matches: 7. The CDR3 runs 16 residues. Germline lookup yields CDR1 SGDLS and CDR2 YYNGEE. The DNA of the CDR3 is TGTGCCAGCAGCGTAGGGGCTAGCGGGGATTACGGGGAGCTGTTTTTT. It codes for CASSVGASGDYGELFF.

The chain uses TRBV9 and TRBJ2-3; possible D gene TRBD1, 6 bases. V was shortened by 6 bases and J by 0 bases, with 17 bases between the two germline ends. The CDR3 runs to 16 residues. Germline-derived CDR1 and CDR2 are SGDLS and YYNGEE. DNA of the CDR3: TGTGCCAGCAAAGGGGGTCCAGCACTTAGCACAGATACGCAGTATTTT. This translates into CASKGGPALSTDTQYF.

This chain links TRBV18 with TRBJ2-1; D might be TRBD1 (6 bases). Per germline, CDR1 KGHSH and CDR2 LQKENI. This CDR3 has 16 amino acids. Trimming took 6 bases from V and 12 from J, leaving 27 bases between them. The CDR3, as DNA: TGTGCCAGCTCTACCACCGGGCCACAGGCCCAAGGGGGGCAGTTCTTC. Its translation: CASSTTGPQAQGGQFF.

This clonotype occurred a few times. The J gene is TRBJ1-1, the V gene TRBV27, with 7 bases that match TRBD1. The germline V gene has CDR1 MNHEY and CDR2 SMNVEV (reference sequence). The CDR3 totals 16 residues. V shed 5 bases, J shed 2 bases, and the junction held 11 bases outside the gene matches. The CDR3 protein is CASSPLPGTANTEAFF. In DNA, the CDR3 is TGTGCCAGCAGTCCCCTCCCCGGGACAGCAAACACTGAAGCTTTCTTT.

The rearrangement joins TRBV25-1 to TRBJ2-1, with 15 positions matching TRBD2. CDR1 and CDR2 from the germline V gene are MGHDK and SYGVNS. The CDR3 is 20 residues long. J lost 9 bases, V lost 5 bases, and 20 bases had no gene match. The CDR3 here is CASSYYGLAGGPTFSGEQFF. CDR3 DNA: TGTGCCAGCAGTTATTACGGACTAGCGGGGGGGCCTACATTTTCCGGTGAGCAGTTCTTC.

The genes are TRBV10-3 and TRBJ2-7, with TRBD1 matching 9 bases. Germline V lookup: CDR1 ENHRY, CDR2 SYGVKD. The length of the CDR3 is 15 residues. The V segment lost 5 bases and the J segment 1 base; nucleotides outside the gene matches: 6. CDR3 sequence reads: CAISSPTGGSYEQYV. The CDR3 DNA sequence: TGTGCCATCAGTTCCCCGACAGGGGGATCCTACGAGCAGTACGTC.

The chain links TRBV7-8 to TRBJ1-5; the match to TRBD1 covers 7 bases. This CDR3 has 16 residues. Looked up from germline, CDR1 is SGHVS and CDR2 is FQNEAQ. With V trimmed by 7 bases and J by 0 bases, 9 bases remained unmatched. CDR3 sequence (DNA): TGTGCCAGCATCGCGGGACAGCCTTATAGCAATCAGCCCCAGCATTTT. This translates into CASIAGQPYSNQPQHF.

A few counts support this clonotype. V usage is TRBV29-1 and J usage is TRBJ1-5; no clear D. The germline CDR1 and CDR2 sequences are SQVTM and ANQGSEA. V was trimmed by 0 bases and J by 4 bases, leaving 4 bases between them. CDR3 size: 12 residues. The CDR3 reads CSVEDGNQPQHF. The CDR3 coding sequence is TGCAGCGTTGAAGATGGAAATCAGCCCCAGCATTTT.

This chain uses TRBV5-6 with TRBJ2-4; D uncertain. Germline CDR1 and CDR2: SGHDT and YYEEEE. This CDR3 is built from 13 residues. The V end lost 0 bases, the J end lost 2 bases, and 3 bases lay between the germline ends. DNA for the CDR3: TGTGCCAGCAGCTTGGGATCCAAAAACATTCAGTACTTC. Its translation is CASSLGSKNIQYF.